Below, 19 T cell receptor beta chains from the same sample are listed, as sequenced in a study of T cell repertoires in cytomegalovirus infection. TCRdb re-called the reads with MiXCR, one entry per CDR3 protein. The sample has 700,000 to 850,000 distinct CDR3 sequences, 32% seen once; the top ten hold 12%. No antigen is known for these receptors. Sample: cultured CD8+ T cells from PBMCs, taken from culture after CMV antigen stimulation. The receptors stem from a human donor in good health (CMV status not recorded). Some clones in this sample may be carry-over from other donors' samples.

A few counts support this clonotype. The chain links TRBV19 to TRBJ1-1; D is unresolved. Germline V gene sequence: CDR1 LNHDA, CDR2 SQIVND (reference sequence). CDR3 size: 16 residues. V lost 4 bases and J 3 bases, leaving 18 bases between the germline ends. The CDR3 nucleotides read TGTGCCAGTAGTACCGCCCCGGGAGCGGTGGACACTGAAGCTTTCTTT. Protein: CASSTAPGAVDTEAFF.

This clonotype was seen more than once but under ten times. The CDR3 region has the DNA TGCGCCAGCAGCCCCTACGTATCCGCGAACACCGGGGAGCTGTTTTTT. Protein: CASSPYVSANTGELFF. This chain joins TRBV4-3 and TRBJ2-2; no clear D gene. This CDR3 comprises 16 residues. The germline CDR1 and CDR2 sequences are LGHNA and YSLEER. The V end lost 4 bases, the J end lost 0 bases, and 12 bases lay between the germline ends.

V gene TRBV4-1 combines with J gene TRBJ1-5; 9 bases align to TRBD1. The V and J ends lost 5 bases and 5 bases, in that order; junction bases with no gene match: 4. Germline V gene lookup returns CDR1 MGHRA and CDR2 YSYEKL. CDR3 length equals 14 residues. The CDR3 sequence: CASSFRQGDQPQHF. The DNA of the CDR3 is TGCGCCAGCAGCTTTAGACAGGGGGATCAGCCCCAGCATTTT.

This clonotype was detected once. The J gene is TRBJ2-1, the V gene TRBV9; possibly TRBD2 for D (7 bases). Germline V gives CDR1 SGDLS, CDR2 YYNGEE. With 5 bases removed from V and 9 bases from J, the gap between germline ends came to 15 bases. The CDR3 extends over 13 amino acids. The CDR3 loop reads CASSGGGPSEQFF. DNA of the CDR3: TGTGCCAGCAGTGGGGGGGGGCCATCTGAGCAGTTCTTC.

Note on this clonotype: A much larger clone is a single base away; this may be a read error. DNA of the CDR3: TGTGCCAACAGCTTGGGAATCCGTTACACTGAAGCTTTCTTT. As protein: CANSLGIRYTEAFF. This sequence joins TRBV7-2 and TRBJ1-1; D gene ambiguous. This CDR3 has 14 residues. Germline V lookup: CDR1 SGHTA, CDR2 FQGNSA.

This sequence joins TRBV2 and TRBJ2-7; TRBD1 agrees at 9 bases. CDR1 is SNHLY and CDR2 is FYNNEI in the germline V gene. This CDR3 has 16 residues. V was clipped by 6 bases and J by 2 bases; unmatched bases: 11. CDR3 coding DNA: TGTGCCAGCAGGGGGGGGGGGACAGGGTCCACCTACGAGCAGTACTTC. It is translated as CASRGGGTGSTYEQYF. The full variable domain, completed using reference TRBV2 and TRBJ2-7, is EPEVTQTPSHQVTQMGQEVILRCVPISNHLYFYWYRQILGQKVEFLVSFYNNEISEKSEIFDDQFSVERPDGSNFTLKIRSTKLEDSAMYFCASRGGGTGSTYEQYFGPGTRLTVT.

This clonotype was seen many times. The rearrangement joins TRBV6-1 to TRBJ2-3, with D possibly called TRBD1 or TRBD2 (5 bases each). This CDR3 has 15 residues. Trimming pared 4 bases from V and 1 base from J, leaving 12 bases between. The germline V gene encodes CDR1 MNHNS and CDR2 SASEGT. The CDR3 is CASSVERGGTDTQYF. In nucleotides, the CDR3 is TGTGCCAGCAGTGTAGAAAGAGGGGGCACAGATACGCAGTATTTT.

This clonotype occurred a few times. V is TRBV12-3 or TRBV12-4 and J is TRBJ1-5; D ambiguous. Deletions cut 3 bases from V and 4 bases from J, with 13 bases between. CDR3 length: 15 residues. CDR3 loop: CASSFYARRNQPQHF. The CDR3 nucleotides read TGTGCCAGCAGTTTCTACGCTAGGCGGAATCAGCCCCAGCATTTT.

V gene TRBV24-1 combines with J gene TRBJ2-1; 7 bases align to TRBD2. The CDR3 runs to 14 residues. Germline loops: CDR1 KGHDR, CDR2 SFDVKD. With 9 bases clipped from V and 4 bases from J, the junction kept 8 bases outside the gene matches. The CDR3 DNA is TGTGCCACCTCGGGCGGGGGACTGTACAATGAGCAGTTCTTC. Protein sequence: CATSGGGLYNEQFF.

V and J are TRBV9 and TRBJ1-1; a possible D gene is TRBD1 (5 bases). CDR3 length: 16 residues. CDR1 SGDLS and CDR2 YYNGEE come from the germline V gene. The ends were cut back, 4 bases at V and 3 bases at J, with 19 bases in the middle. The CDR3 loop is CASSSFGPQGDTEAFF. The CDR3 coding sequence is TGTGCCAGCAGCTCTTTTGGGCCCCAAGGGGACACTGAAGCTTTCTTT.

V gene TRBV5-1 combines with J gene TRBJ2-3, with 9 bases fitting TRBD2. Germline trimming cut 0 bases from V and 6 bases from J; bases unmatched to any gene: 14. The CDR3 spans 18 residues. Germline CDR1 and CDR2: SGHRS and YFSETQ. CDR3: CASSLAAGTSIITDTQYF. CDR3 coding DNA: TGCGCCAGCAGCTTGGCGGCCGGGACTAGCATCATCACGGATACGCAGTATTTT.

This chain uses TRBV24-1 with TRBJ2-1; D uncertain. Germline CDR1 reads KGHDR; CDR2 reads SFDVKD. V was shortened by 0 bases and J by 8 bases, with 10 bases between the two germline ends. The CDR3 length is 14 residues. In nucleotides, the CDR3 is TGTGCCACCAGTGATTTGCAATCGATCGATGAGCAGTTCTTC. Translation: CATSDLQSIDEQFF.

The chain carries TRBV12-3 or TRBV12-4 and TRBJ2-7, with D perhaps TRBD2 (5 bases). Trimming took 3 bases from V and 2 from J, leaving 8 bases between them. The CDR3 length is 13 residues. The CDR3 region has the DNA TGTGCCAGCAGTTTCATGGGAGCCTACGAGCAGTACTTC. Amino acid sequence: CASSFMGAYEQYF.

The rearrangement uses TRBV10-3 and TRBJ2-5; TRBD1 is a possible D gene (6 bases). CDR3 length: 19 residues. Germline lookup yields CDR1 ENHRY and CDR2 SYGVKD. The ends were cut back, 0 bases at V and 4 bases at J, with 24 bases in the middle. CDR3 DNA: TGTGCCATCAGTGAGTCGAAGGGGGTTGCTCTTTCTGAGGGAGAGACCCAGTACTTC. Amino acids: CAISESKGVALSEGETQYF.

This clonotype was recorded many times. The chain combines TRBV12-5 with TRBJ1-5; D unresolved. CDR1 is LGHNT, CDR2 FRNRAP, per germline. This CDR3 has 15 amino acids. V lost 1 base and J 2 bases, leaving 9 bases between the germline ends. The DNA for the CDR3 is TGTGCTAGTGGTTTGGCCGCGAGGGGCAATCAGCCCCAGCATTTT. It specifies CASGLAARGNQPQHF.

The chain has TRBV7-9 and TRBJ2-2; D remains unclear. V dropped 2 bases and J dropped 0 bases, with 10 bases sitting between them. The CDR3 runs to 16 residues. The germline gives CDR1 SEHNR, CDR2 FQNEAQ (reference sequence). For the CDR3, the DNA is TGTGCCAGCAGCTTACCTGGCCACGCGAACACCGGGGAGCTGTTTTTT. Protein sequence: CASSLPGHANTGELFF.

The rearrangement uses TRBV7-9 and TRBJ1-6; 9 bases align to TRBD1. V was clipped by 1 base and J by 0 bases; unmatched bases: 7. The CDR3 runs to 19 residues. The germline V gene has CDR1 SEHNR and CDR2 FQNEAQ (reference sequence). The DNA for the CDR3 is TGTGCCAGCAGCTTAGTATCGGGACAGGGAAGCTCCTATAATTCACCCCTCCACTTT. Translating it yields CASSLVSGQGSSYNSPLHF.

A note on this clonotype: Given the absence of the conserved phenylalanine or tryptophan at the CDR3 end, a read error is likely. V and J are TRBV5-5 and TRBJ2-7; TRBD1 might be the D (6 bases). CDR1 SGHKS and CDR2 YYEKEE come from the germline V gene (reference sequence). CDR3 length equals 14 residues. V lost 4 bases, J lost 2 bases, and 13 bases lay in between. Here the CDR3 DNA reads TGTGCCAGCAGCCAGGGGACGTATACCTACGAGCAGTACTGC. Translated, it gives CASSQGTYTYEQYC.

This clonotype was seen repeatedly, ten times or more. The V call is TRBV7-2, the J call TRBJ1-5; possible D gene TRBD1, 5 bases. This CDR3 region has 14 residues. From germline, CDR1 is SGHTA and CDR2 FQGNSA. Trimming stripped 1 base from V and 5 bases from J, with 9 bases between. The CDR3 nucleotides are TGTGCCAGCAGCTTAGAGGCGGGGCATCAGCCCCAGCATTTT. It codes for CASSLEAGHQPQHF.